This T cell receptor (beta chain) was identified during a study of blood T cell repertoires in COVID-19. The CDR3 is 14 amino acids. V lost 5 bases to trimming and J lost 4 bases; unmatched junction nucleotides: 11. Germline-derived CDR1 and CDR2 are SQVTM and ANQGSEA. This clone was counted a single time. The repertoire was sequenced with immunoSEQ multiplex PCR; TCRdb's copy has only in-frame clones and lacks some. The table has about 150,000 clones, roughly four fifths seen once. The chain couples TRBV29-1 to TRBJ2-7; TRBD2 aligns across 7 bases. Sequences were obtained from peripheral blood. The receptor comes from a human donor with acute or convalescent COVID-19. The donor label of this sample is uncertain. CDR3 DNA: TGCAGCGTTTTCGTTTGGGAGGGTCTTTACGAGCAGTACTTC. Its translation is CSVFVWEGLYEQYF.